The entry below describes one TCR beta chain. The sequenced template was cDNA made from the entire isolated RNA. Data came from immunoSEQ multiplex PCR; TCRdb stores just in-frame clones and leaves some out. The data show just over 450,000 clones, about 29% seen once. The sample comes from a study of beta chain features in type 1 diabetes. Study information: Over all samples combined, fewer than 130,000,000 sorted cells were examined.

This CDR3 region has 13 residues. Trimming removed 2 bases at V and 2 bases at J, with 7 bases between. CDR1 and CDR2 (germline): MNHEY, SMNVEV (reference sequence). Averaging roughly 110 mL, one heparinised blood draw was given by each donor. Markers CD45RO/CCR7/CD25/CD127/CD95/CD27 served to sort CD4+ naive, central memory, regulatory and stem cell-like memory cells. The chain is built from TRBV27 and TRBJ2-7; no reliable D call. The specimen sequenced was naive CD4+ T cells from blood. This sequence was found in a man aged 18 to 29 in good health. Here the CDR3 reads CASSLDITYEQYF. DNA for the CDR3: TGTGCCAGCAGTTTAGATATTACCTACGAGCAGTACTTC.